The clone carrying this T cell receptor (beta chain) occurred a few times. What it binds is not known. Reasons for excluding patients were uncontrolled infection, other autoimmune disease, pregnancy or lactation. Diagnostic assessment was based on clinical symptoms, serum thyroxine and TRAb, thyroid ultrasound and orbital computed tomography. Losses at the gene ends were 2 bases for V and 5 bases for J; bases not matched to a gene: 8. In germline, CDR1 is DFQATT, CDR2 SNEGSKA (reference sequence). The CDR3 sequence is 14 residues long. This entry belongs to a study of T cells in Graves' hyperthyroidism and ophthalmopathy. Overall study results and limits: Researchers found most expanded thyroid clonotypes above 0.001 in blood as well. A model using 13 V-J features told ophthalmopathy apart from stable hyperthyroidism.

RNA transcripts gave rise to amplified TCR beta CDR3 regions. Using the HTBI primer set, a first-round RT-PCR was run on the TCR CDR3. MiXCR, run by TCRdb on the multiplex PCR reads, gives a single entry per CDR3 protein. The sample includes under 400,000 distinct CDR3 sequences, 20% to 30% of them seen just once. V and J are TRBV20-1 and TRBJ2-5; TRBD1 agrees at 7 bases. Sequenced sample: blood. This TCR was sampled from a man in his forties or fifties with Graves' hyperthyroidism. For the CDR3, the DNA is TGCAGTGCTAGAAAGGGACAGACGAAGGAGACCCAGTACTTC. It yields the protein CSARKGQTKETQYF.